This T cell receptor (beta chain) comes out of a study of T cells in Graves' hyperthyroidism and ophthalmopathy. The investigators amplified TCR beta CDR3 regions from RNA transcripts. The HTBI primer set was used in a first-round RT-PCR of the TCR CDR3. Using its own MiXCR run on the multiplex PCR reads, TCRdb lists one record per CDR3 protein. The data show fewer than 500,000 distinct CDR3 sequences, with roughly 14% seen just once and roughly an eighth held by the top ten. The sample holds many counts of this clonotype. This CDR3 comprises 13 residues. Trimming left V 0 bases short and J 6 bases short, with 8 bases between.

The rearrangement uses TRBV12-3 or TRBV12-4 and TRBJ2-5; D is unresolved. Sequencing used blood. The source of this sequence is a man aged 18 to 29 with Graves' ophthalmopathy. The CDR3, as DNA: TGTGCCAGCAGTTTAGCCGTCTTGAAGACCCAGTACTTC. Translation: CASSLAVLKTQYF.